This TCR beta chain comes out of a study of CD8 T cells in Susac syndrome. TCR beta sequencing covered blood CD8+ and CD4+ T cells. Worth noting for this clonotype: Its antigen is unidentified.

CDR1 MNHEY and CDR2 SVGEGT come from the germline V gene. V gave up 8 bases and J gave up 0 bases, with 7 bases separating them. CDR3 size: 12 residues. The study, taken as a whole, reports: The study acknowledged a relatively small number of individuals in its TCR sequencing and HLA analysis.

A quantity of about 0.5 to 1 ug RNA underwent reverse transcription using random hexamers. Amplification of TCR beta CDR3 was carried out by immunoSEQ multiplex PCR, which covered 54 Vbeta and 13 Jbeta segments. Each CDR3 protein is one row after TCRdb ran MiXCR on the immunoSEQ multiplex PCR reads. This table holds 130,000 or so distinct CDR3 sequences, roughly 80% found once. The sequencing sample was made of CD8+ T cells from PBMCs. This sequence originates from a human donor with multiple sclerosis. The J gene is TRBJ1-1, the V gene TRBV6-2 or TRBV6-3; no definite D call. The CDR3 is CASSRMNTEAFF. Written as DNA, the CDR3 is TGTGCCAGCTCAAGAATGAACACTGAAGCTTTCTTT.